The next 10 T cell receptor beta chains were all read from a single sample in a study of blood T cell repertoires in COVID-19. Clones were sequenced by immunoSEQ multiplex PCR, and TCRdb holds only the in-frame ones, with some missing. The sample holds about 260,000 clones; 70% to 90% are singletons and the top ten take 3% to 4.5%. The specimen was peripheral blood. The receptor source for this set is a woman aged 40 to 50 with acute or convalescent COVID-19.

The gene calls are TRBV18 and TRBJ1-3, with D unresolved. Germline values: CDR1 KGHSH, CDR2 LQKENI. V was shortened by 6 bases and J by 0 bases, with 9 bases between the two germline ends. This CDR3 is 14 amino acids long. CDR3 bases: TGTGCCAGCTCCACAGAGAGCTCTGGAAACACCATATATTTT. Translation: CASSTESSGNTIYF.

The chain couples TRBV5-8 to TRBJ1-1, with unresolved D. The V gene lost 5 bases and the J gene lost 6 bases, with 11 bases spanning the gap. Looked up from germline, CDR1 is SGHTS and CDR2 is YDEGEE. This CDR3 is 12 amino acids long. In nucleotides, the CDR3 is TGTGCCAGCAGTACCATGGTAGCTGAAGCTTTCTTT. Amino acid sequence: CASSTMVAEAFF.

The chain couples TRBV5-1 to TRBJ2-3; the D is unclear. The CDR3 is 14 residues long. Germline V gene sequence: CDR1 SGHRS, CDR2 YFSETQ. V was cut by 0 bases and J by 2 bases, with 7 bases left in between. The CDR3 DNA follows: TGCGCCAGCAGCTTGGGACTTTACACAGATACGCAGTATTTT. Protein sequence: CASSLGLYTDTQYF.

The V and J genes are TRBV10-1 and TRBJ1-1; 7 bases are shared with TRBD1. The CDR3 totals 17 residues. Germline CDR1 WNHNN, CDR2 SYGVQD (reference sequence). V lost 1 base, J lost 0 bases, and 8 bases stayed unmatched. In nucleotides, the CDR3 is TGCGCCAGCAGTGAGTTCCCCGGGACAGCGGTGAACACTGAAGCTTTCTTT. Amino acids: CASSEFPGTAVNTEAFF.

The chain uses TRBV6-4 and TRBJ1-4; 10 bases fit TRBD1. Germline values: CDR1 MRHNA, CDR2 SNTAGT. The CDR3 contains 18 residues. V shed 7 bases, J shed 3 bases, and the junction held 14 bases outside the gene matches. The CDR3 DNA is TGTGCCAGCACCTGGCCCCGGGACAGGGGTATTTCTAATGAAAAACTGTTTTTT. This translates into CASTWPRDRGISNEKLFF.

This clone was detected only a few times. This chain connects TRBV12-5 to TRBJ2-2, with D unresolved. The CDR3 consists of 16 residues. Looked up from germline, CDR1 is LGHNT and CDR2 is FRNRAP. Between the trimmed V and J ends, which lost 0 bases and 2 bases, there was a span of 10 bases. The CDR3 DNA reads TGTGCTAGTGGTTTGGTAGCGCGGTTCAACACCGGGGAGCTGTTTTTT. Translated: CASGLVARFNTGELFF. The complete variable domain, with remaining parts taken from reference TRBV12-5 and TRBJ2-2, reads DARVTQTPRHKVTEMGQEVTMRCQPILGHNTVFWYRQTMMQGLELLAYFRNRAPLDDSGMPKDRFSAEMPDATLATLKIQPSEPRDSAVYFCASGLVARFNTGELFFGEGSRLTVL.

CDR3: CASSYSFGQGGGEQFF. The CDR3 bases are TGTGCCAGCAGTTACTCGTTTGGACAGGGGGGAGGCGAGCAGTTCTTC. This rearrangement joins TRBV6-5 to TRBJ2-1, with 10 bases aligning to TRBD1. This CDR3 spans 16 amino acids. CDR1 and CDR2 from the germline V gene are MNHEY and SVGAGI. V lost 0 bases and J lost 10; bases outside the gene matches: 9.

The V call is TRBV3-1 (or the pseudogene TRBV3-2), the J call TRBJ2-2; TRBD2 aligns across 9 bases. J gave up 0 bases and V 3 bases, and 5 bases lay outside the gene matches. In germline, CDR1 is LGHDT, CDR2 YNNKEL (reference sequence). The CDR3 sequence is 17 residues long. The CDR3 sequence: CASSQIAGVANTGELFF. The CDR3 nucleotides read TGTGCCAGCAGCCAGATAGCGGGGGTGGCGAACACCGGGGAGCTGTTTTTT.

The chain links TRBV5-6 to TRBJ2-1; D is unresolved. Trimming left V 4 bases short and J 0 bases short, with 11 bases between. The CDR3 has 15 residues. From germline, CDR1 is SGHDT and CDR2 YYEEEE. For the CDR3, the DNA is TGTGCCAGCAGCCGGCCGTCGGGCTCCTACAATGAGCAGTTCTTC. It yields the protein CASSRPSGSYNEQFF.

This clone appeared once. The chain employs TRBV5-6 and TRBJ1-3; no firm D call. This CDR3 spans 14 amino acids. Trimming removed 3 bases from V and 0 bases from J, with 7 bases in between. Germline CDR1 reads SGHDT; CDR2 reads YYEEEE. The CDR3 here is CASSYIGSGNTIYF. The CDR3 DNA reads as TGTGCCAGCAGCTACATTGGCTCTGGAAACACCATATATTTT.